Listed below are T cell receptor beta chains from one sample, sequenced in a study of blood T cell repertoires in COVID-19. Clones were read by immunoSEQ multiplex PCR, and TCRdb kept only the in-frame ones, dropping some. The profile covers 250,000 to 300,000 clones, with approximately 91% appearing a single time and about 2% taken by the ten largest. The material sequenced was PBMCs or T cells enriched from blood (not recorded which). Every receptor here comes from a woman aged 40-49 years with acute COVID-19. Both conserved end residues are part of each CDR3. Each record gives: D gene, J gene, V gene, clone size, CDR3 length, CDR3 protein, CDR3 DNA. A D gene is named only where the DNA matches it firmly. Clone size is stated in some rows and not others, as once, few, many or a class when expanded.

>.|TRBJ2-7|TRBV18|.|14
CASSLGQNSYEQYF
TGTGCCAGCTCACTCGGACAAAACTCCTACGAGCAGTACTTC
>.|TRBJ2-3|TRBV19|.|13
CASSVGPKDTQYF
TGTGCCAGTAGCGTGGGGCCCAAAGATACGCAGTATTTT
>TRBD2|TRBJ2-1|TRBV19|once|17
CASSRLAGGSSYNEQFF
TGTGCCAGTAGTAGGTTAGCGGGGGGGAGCTCCTACAATGAGCAGTTCTTC
>TRBD2|TRBJ2-4|TRBV12-5|.|17
CASGLVRCGGAKNIQYF
TGTGCTAGTGGTTTGGTAAGGTGCGGGGGAGCCAAAAACATTCAGTACTTC
>.|TRBJ2-7|TRBV11-3|.|15
CASSLMGTPSYEQCF
TGTGCCAGCAGCTTAATGGGGACACCGTCCTACGAGCAGTGCTTC
>.|TRBJ2-5|TRBV12-2|.|13
CAPGSSYQETQYF
TGTGCCCCCGGGTCCTCGTACCAAGAGACCCAGTACTTC
>TRBD1|TRBJ2-5|TRBV29-1|.|12
CSVNRGLETQYF
TGCAGCGTTAACAGGGGATTGGAGACCCAGTACTTC
>.|TRBJ1-2|TRBV7-9|.|15
CASSLVQGRDYGYTF
TGTGCCAGCAGCTTAGTACAGGGTAGAGACTATGGCTACACCTTC
>TRBD1|TRBJ1-2|TRBV3-1/TRBV3-2|.|13
CASSQATGSGYTF
TGTGCCAGCAGCCAAGCGACAGGGTCTGGCTACACCTTC
>.|TRBJ2-2|TRBV4-1|.|16
CASSPATGIVTGELFF
TGCGCCAGCAGCCCCGCCACAGGGATTGTTACCGGGGAGCTGTTTTTT
>TRBD1|TRBJ1-3|TRBV7-3|.|14
CASSSDRSGNTIYF
TGTGCCAGCAGCTCGGACAGGTCTGGAAACACCATATATTTT
>.|TRBJ1-5|TRBV2|.|13
CASTGGLNQPQHF
TGTGCCAGCACCGGCGGGCTTAATCAGCCCCAGCATTTT
>.|TRBJ1-4|TRBV27|.|15
CASSKLGGGNEKLFF
TGTGCCAGCAGTAAACTAGGGGGAGGGAATGAAAAACTGTTTTTT
>.|TRBJ2-5|TRBV23-1|.|19
CASSQSGPQRAGQEETQYF
TGCGCCAGCAGTCAATCGGGTCCCCAGCGGGCGGGCCAGGAGGAGACCCAGTACTTC
>TRBD1|TRBJ1-1|TRBV30|.|13
CALSDRADTEAFF
TGTGCCTTATCGGACAGGGCGGACACTGAAGCTTTCTTT
>.|TRBJ1-4|TRBV28|.|15
CASSLFGTAHEKLFF
TGTGCCAGCAGTTTATTTGGGACTGCCCATGAAAAACTGTTTTTT
>.|TRBJ1-1|TRBV11-2|.|16
CASSLGQGPLHTEAFF
TGTGCCAGCAGCTTAGGGCAGGGGCCTCTCCACACTGAAGCTTTCTTT
>.|TRBJ1-5|TRBV28|.|12
CASSFPSGPQHF
TGTGCCAGCAGTTTCCCTAGCGGGCCCCAGCATTTT
>TRBD2|TRBJ2-1|TRBV6-2/TRBV6-3|.|15
CASSFGPGLANEQFF
TGTGCCAGCAGTTTCGGACCGGGACTAGCCAATGAGCAGTTCTTC
>.|TRBJ1-2|TRBV28|.|11
CASSSTVGYTF
TGTGCCAGCAGTTCCACGGTAGGCTACACCTTC
>.|TRBJ2-2|TRBV3-1/TRBV3-2|.|14
CASSQGGSTGELFF
TGTGCCAGCAGCCAAGGTGGTAGCACCGGGGAGCTGTTTTTT
>.|TRBJ2-1|TRBV28|.|15
CASIQSGGSYNEQFF
TGTGCCAGCATCCAATCCGGGGGCTCCTACAATGAGCAGTTCTTC
>.|TRBJ1-1|TRBV5-1|.|13
CASSADRNTEAFF
TGCGCCAGCAGCGCGGACAGGAACACTGAAGCTTTCTTT
>.|TRBJ1-1|TRBV3-1/TRBV3-2|.|15
CASSQRSVMNTEAFF
TGTGCCAGCAGCCAGCGGTCCGTAATGAACACTGAAGCTTTCTTT